The present entry profiles one T cell receptor beta chain with its context. Its antigen remains unknown. At the DNA level, this CDR3 is encoded by other sequences in the same sample as well. This sample was taken from a study of radiotherapy plus CTLA-4 blockade in lung cancer. Study context: Of all patients, about 17% responded objectively and about 34% showed disease control. The study's findings and limits: After treatment with radiotherapy plus ipilimumab, TCR clones that came from the tumor expanded in blood. Reports state that early shifts in blood T cell clones, with interferon-beta, best predicted response.

Patients with chemo-refractory metastatic non-small-cell lung cancer received focal radiation plus CTLA-4 blockade with ipilimumab. The data were produced by immunoSEQ multiplex PCR, yet TCRdb's version contains in-frame clones alone and is incomplete. The data hold 110,000 or so clones, with 78% observed a single time. CDR1 is SNHLY and CDR2 is FYNNEI in the germline V gene. The CDR3 runs 14 residues. Trimming removed 6 bases from V and 4 bases from J; junction bases left unmatched: 3. The sample in question was peripheral blood, obtained from a patient treated with radiotherapy plus ipilimumab. This sequence originates from a human donor with non-small cell lung cancer who had a partial response to radiotherapy plus ipilimumab. The chain couples TRBV2 to TRBJ2-1, with 10 positions matching TRBD2. CDR3 bases: TGTGCCAGCAGCGGACTAGCGGATTACAATGAGCAGTTCTTC. Protein sequence: CASSGLADYNEQFF.